This passage covers 8 T cell receptor beta chains from one sample sequenced in a study of shared clonotypes between healthy human individuals. The protocol was immunoSEQ multiplex PCR, while the TCRdb copy is restricted to in-frame clones and leaves out a portion. The sample records about 2.4 million clones, more than 85% being singletons. The sequenced sample was naive CD4+ T cells from PBMCs. The sample's subset: CD45RA+ positively selected. The receptors shown here come from a man aged 18 to 29 in good health. Some clones in this sample may be carry-over from other donors' samples.

The chain is built from TRBV27 and TRBJ1-4; TRBD1 is a possible D gene (5 bases). Germline assignment: CDR1 MNHEY and CDR2 SMNVEV (reference sequence). CDR3 length: 17 residues. The V end was cut by 5 bases, the J end by 0 bases, with 16 bases between. CDR3 amino acids: CASSRALMGATNEKLFF. CDR3 bases: TGTGCCAGCAGTAGAGCTTTAATGGGGGCAACTAATGAAAAACTGTTTTTT.

The V call is TRBV4-2, the J call TRBJ2-1; the match to TRBD2 covers 8 bases. V trimming: 4 bases; J trimming: 3 bases; junction bases outside the gene matches: 23. There are 21 residues in the CDR3. The V gene's germline CDR1 is LGHNA and CDR2 YNFKEQ. The CDR3 reads CASSPRERPGGAGVGYNEQFF. The CDR3 bases are TGTGCCAGCAGCCCGAGAGAGAGACCCGGGGGAGCGGGAGTTGGCTACAATGAGCAGTTCTTC.

This chain links TRBV27 with TRBJ2-5, with a weak D call TRBD1 (5 bases). Germline CDR1 MNHEY, CDR2 SMNVEV (reference sequence). V was cut by 5 bases and J by 7 bases, with 20 bases left in between. This CDR3 is built from 15 residues. Here the CDR3 reads CASSPPHRPVGTQYF. The CDR3 nucleotides read TGTGCCAGCAGTCCCCCCCACAGGCCGGTTGGGACCCAGTACTTC.

The J gene is TRBJ2-2, the V gene TRBV7-2; the D is unclear. The CDR3 contains 14 residues. Germline V lookup: CDR1 SGHTA, CDR2 FQGNSA. V lost 5 bases and J 0 bases, leaving 7 bases between the germline ends. The CDR3 protein is CASSLTTNTGELFF. CDR3 in DNA: TGTGCCAGCAGCCTCACTACGAACACCGGGGAGCTGTTTTTT.

This chain links TRBV29-1 with TRBJ2-6; D remains unclear. V dropped 6 bases and J dropped 4 bases, with 13 bases sitting between them. The CDR3 totals 14 residues. CDR1 is SQVTM, CDR2 ANQGSEA, per germline. CDR3 region: CSVEPGSGANVLTF. CDR3 nucleotides: TGCAGCGTCGAACCGGGCTCGGGGGCCAACGTCCTGACTTTC.

The chain is built from TRBV10-1 and TRBJ1-1; tentatively, D is TRBD1 (6 bases). In germline, CDR1 is WNHNN, CDR2 SYGVQD (reference sequence). The CDR3 runs to 13 residues. Trimming stripped 4 bases from V and 5 bases from J, with 11 bases between. The DNA of the CDR3 is TGCGCCAGCAGTGTCGGACAGCCGACTGAAGCTTTCTTT. It encodes CASSVGQPTEAFF.

The chain links TRBV5-4 to TRBJ2-3; 9 bases align to TRBD2. This CDR3 has 15 amino acids. V shed 4 bases and J 3 bases; nucleotides not matched to a gene: 6. Germline lookup yields CDR1 SGHNT and CDR2 YYREEE (reference sequence). The CDR3 loop is CASSPRREGTDTQYF. In DNA, the CDR3 is TGTGCCAGCAGCCCAAGGCGGGAGGGGACAGATACGCAGTATTTT.

V usage is TRBV7-9 and J usage is TRBJ1-2, with D perhaps TRBD1 (5 bases). CDR1 is SEHNR and CDR2 is FQNEAQ in the germline V gene (reference sequence). V gave up 5 bases and J gave up 3 bases, with 16 bases separating them. The CDR3 consists of 15 residues. For the CDR3, the DNA is TGTGCCAGCAGCCCCCCTTGGGGGTACGACTATGGCTACACCTTC. Amino acids: CASSPPWGYDYGYTF.